Listed below are T cell receptor beta chains from one sample, sequenced in a study of cytomegalovirus exposure and HLA in healthy donors. Sequencing was performed with immunoSEQ multiplex PCR; in TCRdb, only in-frame clones are kept and a portion is missing. In the table there are 150,000 to 200,000 clones, around 85% of which are singletons. Source material: PBMCs. The receptors were sampled from a woman between 25 and 40 years old in good health and CMV-seronegative. The CDR3 runs from the conserved cysteine through the conserved F or W.

J gene,V gene,CDR3 protein
TRBJ1-2,TRBV6-5,CASSRQGPKGYTF
TRBJ2-5,TRBV7-9,CASSLVGRWETQYF
TRBJ2-1,TRBV11-3,CASSFTSSHEQFF
TRBJ1-5,TRBV4-1,CASSLNSRRGGSNQPQHF
TRBJ2-5,TRBV27,CASSVLPQETQYF
TRBJ1-1,TRBV5-1,CASSLGTVLNTEAFF
TRBJ2-2,TRBV4-3,CASSQDRTSSGELFF
TRBJ2-2,TRBV5-1,CASSPDRGSGELFF
TRBJ1-2,TRBV29-1,CSVEVIRGVSYGYTF
TRBJ1-1,TRBV5-1,CASSLGSQGAGTSEAFF
TRBJ2-2,TRBV7-7,CASSLAPTGTTNTGELFF
TRBJ2-5,TRBV28,CASSSPVAGAQETQYF
TRBJ2-7,TRBV5-1,CASSTQQGYEQYF
TRBJ2-7,TRBV20-1,CSRRVGYEQYF
TRBJ2-7,TRBV7-2,CASSLRTSGSREQYF
TRBJ1-1,TRBV4-2,CASSQALDRQGHLPEAFF
TRBJ2-1,TRBV7-9,CASSTRNEQFF
TRBJ2-7,TRBV28,CASARGGAPYEQYF
TRBJ2-7,TRBV5-4,CASSRQGLDEQYF
TRBJ2-3,TRBV28,CASSYTSTDTQYF
TRBJ1-3,TRBV5-1,CASSTGNRGAGNTIYF
TRBJ2-3,TRBV27,CASSLVAEPPHTDTQYF
TRBJ1-1,TRBV11-2,CASSFGRGVNTEAFF
TRBJ2-3,TRBV7-6,CASSLSGPPDTQYF
TRBJ1-3,TRBV19,CASSLRTSGNTIYF
TRBJ1-2,TRBV27,CAVLSGHGYTF
TRBJ2-1,TRBV27,CASSYTGTSGPWVQFF
TRBJ2-7,TRBV7-3,CASSLVASSYEQYF
TRBJ1-5,TRBV12-5,CASGPDSFKNNQPQHF
TRBJ2-2,TRBV18,CASSPQGASAGELFF
TRBJ2-1,TRBV2,CASSEAGQGYNEQFF
TRBJ1-1,TRBV19,CASSTSGTVNTEAFF
TRBJ1-5,TRBV19,CASSIRDLNQPQHF
TRBJ1-5,TRBV5-6,CASSLAGTGDNQPQHF
TRBJ1-4,TRBV30,CAWNLNEKLFF
TRBJ1-2,TRBV27,CASSRSGRGLSYGYTF
TRBJ1-5,TRBV30,CAWAKDRVGNQPQHF
TRBJ1-6,TRBV7-2,CASSLAQGPLHF
TRBJ2-5,TRBV9,CASSVSTGGQETQYF
TRBJ1-1,TRBV6-6,CASSFRLSGQEAFF
TRBJ2-7,TRBV7-3,CASSFGTGAYPYF
TRBJ2-7,TRBV11-2,CASSLVWGDYEQYF